This T cell receptor (beta chain) was identified in a study of T-cell memory formation after mild COVID-19. This clonotype was counted between two and nine times. The antigen is not known. TCRdb ran MiXCR on the 5' RACE reads and lists one entry per CDR3 protein. Altogether hundreds of thousands of distinct CDR3 sequences are present, 15% to 20% being singletons, with the ten largest covering approximately 20%. This CDR3 is 15 amino acids long. V shed 4 bases and J shed 4 bases, with 19 bases lying between them. The V gene's germline CDR1 is SQVTM and CDR2 ANQGSEA. Study results and limitations: Largely, contracting CD4+ clones fell within CM and EM, and contracting CD8+ clones within EMRA.

The source of this sequence is a man aged 18 to 30 who had mild COVID-19 (a few samples of this study predate the infection). Cell type and time point are not known. The gene calls are TRBV29-1 and TRBJ1-1; D may be TRBD1 (6 bases). Sequenced input: PBMCs or a T cell subset sorted from them (not recorded which). The CDR3: CSVGLYQGISTEAFF. CDR3 DNA sequence: TGCAGCGTTGGTCTTTATCAGGGGATCTCCACTGAAGCTTTCTTT. Variable domain in full (rest from reference TRBV29-1 and TRBJ1-1): SAVISQKPSRDICQRGTSLTIQCQVDSQVTMMFWYRQQPGQSLTLIATANQGSEATYESGFVIDKFPISRPNLTFSTLTVSNMSPEDSSIYLCSVGLYQGISTEAFFGQGTRLTVV.